This is a list of T cell receptor beta chains from one sample in a study of T-cell reconstitution after alpha-beta-depleted transplantation in children. MiXCR, applied by TCRdb to the PCR reads, yields one record per CDR3 protein. The sample shows about 440,000 distinct CDR3 sequences, roughly 44% of them seen only once. Sample: PBMCs, taken before TCRalphabeta/CD19-depleted stem cell transplant. Receptors were obtained from a girl aged 2 to 10 with aplastic anemia, due to receive a stem cell transplant. The CDR3 runs from the conserved cysteine through the conserved F or W. A D gene is named only where the DNA matches it firmly. Clone size, where shown, is once, few, many, or a class for clones that have expanded.

>TRBD1|TRBV20-1|TRBJ1-5|-
CSAGGQGFNQPQHF
TGCAGTGCGGGGGGACAGGGGTTCAATCAGCCCCAGCATTTT
>-|TRBV7-9|TRBJ2-1|-
CAISLASGPYNEQFF
TGTGCCATCAGCTTAGCCAGCGGTCCCTACAATGAGCAGTTCTTC
>TRBD1|TRBV10-3|TRBJ2-5|-
CAIRPGQGRETQYF
TGTGCCATCAGGCCGGGACAGGGTAGAGAGACCCAGTACTTC
>TRBD2|TRBV14|TRBJ2-5|few
CASSQDGRAGPQYF
TGTGCCAGCAGCCAAGACGGGAGGGCCGGGCCGCAGTACTTC
>-|TRBV15|TRBJ2-7|-
CATSRQETYEQYF
TGTGCCACCAGCAGACAGGAGACCTACGAGCAGTACTTC
>TRBD1|TRBV12-3/TRBV12-4|TRBJ2-4|few
CASSGGTGGGRNQYF
TGTGCCAGCAGTGGGGGGACAGGGGGGGGTCGAAATCAGTACTTC
>TRBD1|TRBV5-1|TRBJ1-1|-
CASIAEGTGYTEAFF
TGCGCCAGCATCGCGGAGGGGACAGGATACACTGAAGCTTTCTTT
>-|TRBV12-2|TRBJ2-7|-
CASRLADPRDTGSYEQYF
TGTGCAAGTCGCTTAGCGGATCCCCGGGACACCGGTTCCTACGAGCAGTACTTC
>-|TRBV5-1|TRBJ1-2|many
CASSFGRNGYTF
TGCGCCAGCAGCTTCGGACGCAATGGCTACACCTTC
>-|TRBV5-1|TRBJ2-5|many
CASSSPAEIQETQYF
TGCGCCAGCAGCTCGCCAGCGGAAATCCAAGAGACCCAGTACTTC
>-|TRBV3-1|TRBJ2-3|-
CASSQAGGQDTQYF
TGTGCCAGCAGCCAAGCAGGAGGGCAAGATACGCAGTATTTT
>-|TRBV28|TRBJ2-3|many
CASSPGSYRGTDTQYF
TGTGCCAGCAGTCCTGGGAGCTATCGGGGCACAGATACGCAGTATTTT
>-|TRBV7-2|TRBJ2-7|-
CASSSGASSLSSYEQYF
TGTGCCAGCAGCTCAGGGGCCTCAAGTTTGAGCTCCTACGAGCAGTACTTC
>TRBD2|TRBV7-2|TRBJ2-2|-
CASSLNTGLVTGELFF
TGTGCCAGCAGCTTGAATACGGGACTAGTAACCGGGGAGCTGTTTTTT
>-|TRBV5-1|TRBJ2-1|few
CASSLERGRNEQFF
TGCGCCAGCAGCTTAGAAAGGGGTCGAAATGAGCAGTTCTTC